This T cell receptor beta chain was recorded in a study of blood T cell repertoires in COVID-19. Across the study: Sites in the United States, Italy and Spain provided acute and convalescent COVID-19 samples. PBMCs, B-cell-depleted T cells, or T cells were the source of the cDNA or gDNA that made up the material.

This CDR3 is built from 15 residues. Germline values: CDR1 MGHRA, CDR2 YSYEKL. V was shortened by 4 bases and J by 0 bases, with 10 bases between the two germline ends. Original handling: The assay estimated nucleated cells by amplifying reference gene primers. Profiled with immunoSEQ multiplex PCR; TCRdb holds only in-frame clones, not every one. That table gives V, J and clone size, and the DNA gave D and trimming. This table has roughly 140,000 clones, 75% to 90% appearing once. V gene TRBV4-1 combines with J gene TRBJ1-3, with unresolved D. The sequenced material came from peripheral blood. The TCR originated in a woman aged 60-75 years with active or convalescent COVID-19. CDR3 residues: CASSPLRVSGNTIYF. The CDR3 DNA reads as TGCGCCAGCAGCCCTCTGAGGGTCTCTGGAAACACCATATATTTT.